Shown below are 17 T cell receptor beta chains from a single sample sequenced in a study of blood T cell repertoires in COVID-19. Assay: immunoSEQ multiplex PCR; the TCRdb copy retains only in-frame clones and omits some. Among some 400,000 clones listed, 85% to 90% were seen once. What was sequenced was peripheral blood. Receptor source: a human donor in a cohort sampled during active COVID-19.

The V call is TRBV19, the J call TRBJ1-2, with D hard to call. The CDR3 spans 13 residues. From germline, CDR1 is LNHDA and CDR2 SQIVND (reference sequence). Trimming took 3 bases from V and 3 from J, leaving 8 bases between them. The CDR3 here is CASSMRPDYGYTF. DNA for the CDR3: TGTGCCAGTAGTATGCGGCCAGACTATGGCTACACCTTC.

The V and J genes are TRBV7-9 and TRBJ1-1; the D is unclear. Trimming cost V 7 bases and J 7 bases, with 16 bases left between them. Germline-derived CDR1 and CDR2 are SEHNR and FQNEAQ (reference sequence). The CDR3 runs 13 residues. The CDR3 protein is CASTPPDRGEAFF. As DNA, the CDR3 is TGTGCCAGCACTCCCCCCGACCGAGGTGAAGCTTTCTTT.

V and J are TRBV18 and TRBJ1-6; 7 nucleotides align to TRBD1. Germline CDR1 reads KGHSH; CDR2 reads LQKENI. V was pared by 3 bases and J by 3 bases, with 2 bases of the junction left unmatched. CDR3 length: 15 amino acids. This CDR3 reads CASSPGDSYNSPLHF. In DNA, the CDR3 is TGTGCCAGCTCACCCGGGGACAGCTATAATTCACCCCTCCACTTT.

The V and J genes are TRBV10-3 and TRBJ2-3, with D maybe TRBD2 (6 bases). Germline V gene lookup returns CDR1 ENHRY and CDR2 SYGVKD. V was cut by 5 bases and J by 0 bases, with 15 bases left in between. This CDR3 comprises 16 residues. The CDR3, as DNA: TGTGCCATCAGTTTCCGGGAGAAAGCTAGCACAGATACGCAGTATTTT. This codes for CAISFREKASTDTQYF.

The V call is TRBV27, the J call TRBJ1-1; D is unresolved. Germline V gene sequence: CDR1 MNHEY, CDR2 SMNVEV (reference sequence). This CDR3 has 15 amino acids. The V and J ends lost 2 bases and 3 bases respectively, with 13 bases between them. The CDR3 is CASSLVRDSYTEAFF. In nucleotides, the CDR3 is TGTGCCAGCAGTTTAGTACGGGATTCTTACACTGAAGCTTTCTTT.

The CDR3: CASSGPRPFYEQYF. The CDR3 region has the DNA TGTGCCAGCAGTGGGCCTAGACCGTTCTACGAGCAGTACTTC. This chain connects TRBV25-1 to TRBJ2-7; D is ambiguous. The CDR3 covers 14 residues. Germline loops: CDR1 MGHDK, CDR2 SYGVNS. V dropped 4 bases and J dropped 3 bases, with 13 bases sitting between them.

This chain joins TRBV19 and TRBJ1-1; D call uncertain. From germline, CDR1 is LNHDA and CDR2 SQIVND (reference sequence). V lost 0 bases and J lost 1, with 12 bases in between. The CDR3 spans 16 residues. The CDR3 sequence is CASSIDLEGWNTEAFF. The CDR3 DNA sequence: TGTGCCAGTAGTATAGATTTGGAGGGCTGGAACACTGAAGCTTTCTTT. The whole variable domain, remainder taken from reference TRBV19 and TRBJ1-1, is DGGITQSPKYLFRKEGQNVTLSCEQNLNHDAMYWYRQDPGQGLRLIYYSQIVNDFQKGDIAEGYSVSREKKESFPLTVTSAQKNPTAFYLCASSIDLEGWNTEAFFGQGTRLTVV.

This chain links TRBV5-1 with TRBJ2-1, with D possibly TRBD2 on 6 matching bases. Trimming shortened V by 0 bases and J by 8 bases, and 18 bases separated the two germline ends. Looked up from germline, CDR1 is SGHRS and CDR2 is YFSETQ. This CDR3 spans 16 amino acids. CDR3 residues: CASSLDPGALLDEQFF. The DNA for the CDR3 is TGCGCCAGCAGCTTGGACCCGGGAGCGCTTTTGGATGAGCAGTTCTTC.

The rearrangement uses TRBV18 and TRBJ1-2, with 8 bases identical to TRBD1. From germline, CDR1 is KGHSH and CDR2 LQKENI. Trimming at V came to 6 bases and at J to 4 bases, leaving 7 bases not matched to a gene. The CDR3 totals 14 residues. For the CDR3, the DNA is TGTGCCAGCTCTGCGGGACAGGCTTTCTATGGCTACACCTTC. This sequence encodes CASSAGQAFYGYTF.

The chain carries TRBV20-1 and TRBJ2-7; tentative D call: TRBD2 (6 bases). This CDR3 has 10 amino acids. CDR1 DFQATT and CDR2 SNEGSKA come from the germline V gene (reference sequence). V was shortened by 7 bases and J by 5 bases, with 9 bases between the two germline ends. The CDR3 sequence is CSVGEDEQYF. CDR3 nucleotides: TGCAGTGTGGGGGAGGACGAGCAGTACTTC.

The chain carries TRBV6-2 or TRBV6-3 and TRBJ2-5; D is perhaps TRBD2 (5 bases). Trimming removed 5 bases from V and 1 base from J, with 17 bases in between. The CDR3 spans 16 residues. Germline V lookup: CDR1 MNHEY, CDR2 SVGEGT. As DNA, the CDR3 is TGTGCCAGCAGTCGGGGTGGAGCGTTCCTCCAAGAGACCCAGTACTTC. It yields the protein CASSRGGAFLQETQYF.

The V and J genes are TRBV19 and TRBJ1-5, with D perhaps matching TRBD1 (6 bases). Germline loops: CDR1 LNHDA, CDR2 SQIVND (reference sequence). V shed 7 bases and J shed 5 bases, with 12 bases lying between them. The CDR3 is 13 amino acids. The CDR3: CASKGGWDQPQHF. DNA of the CDR3: TGTGCCAGTAAAGGGGGATGGGATCAGCCCCAGCATTTT.

The chain carries TRBV6-6 and TRBJ2-7; possible D gene TRBD1, 5 bases. Trimming cost V 4 bases and J 3 bases, with 16 bases left between them. Germline CDR1 MNHNY, CDR2 SVGAGI (reference sequence). This CDR3 has 15 residues. CDR3 nucleotide sequence: TGTGCCAGCAGTTCCGGCTTGACAGCTAACTACGAGCAGTACTTC. The encoded protein is CASSSGLTANYEQYF.

The rearrangement joins TRBV30 to TRBJ2-5; no firm D call. V lost 2 bases to trimming and J lost 2 bases, with 9 bases between them. Germline V gene data show CDR1 as GTSNPN and CDR2 as SVGIG (reference sequence). The CDR3 totals 13 residues. The CDR3 loop is CAWSRTVQETQYF. CDR3 bases: TGTGCCTGGAGTCGCACAGTACAAGAGACCCAGTACTTC.

The chain uses TRBV30 and TRBJ2-1; 7 positions match TRBD2. CDR1 and CDR2 from the germline V gene are GTSNPN and SVGIG (reference sequence). The CDR3 is 18 residues long. Trimming cost V 0 bases and J 15 bases; bases outside gene matches: 26. In DNA form, the CDR3 reads TGTGCCTGGAGTGTGCCCCACCCAACCCAAATAGCGGGTGGTAGTTGGTTCTTC. Its protein is CAWSVPHPTQIAGGSWFF.

The rearrangement links TRBV20-1 to TRBJ2-3; perhaps TRBD2 as D (5 bases). The CDR3 is 15 amino acids. Germline V gene data show CDR1 as DFQATT and CDR2 as SNEGSKA (reference sequence). The germline V and J ends were trimmed by 3 bases and 3 bases, with 16 bases remaining between them. CDR3 bases: TGCAGTGCTAGTTTAGGACTGGAGGTGACAGATACGCAGTATTTT. It yields the protein CSASLGLEVTDTQYF.

This clone has only a few counts. This chain connects TRBV16 to TRBJ2-1; TRBD2 aligns across 7 bases. With V trimmed by 4 bases and J by 9 bases, 15 bases remained unmatched. The CDR3 spans 16 residues. Germline V gene data show CDR1 as KGHSY and CDR2 as FQNENV. Here the CDR3 DNA reads TGTGCCAGCAGCCTCTCCCGGGGCGGGAGTAGGGTTGAGCAGTTCTTC. Translating it yields CASSLSRGGSRVEQFF.